The rows below give T cell receptor beta chains drawn from one sample of a study of blood T cell repertoires in COVID-19. TCRdb keeps only in-frame clones here, not all; method: immunoSEQ multiplex PCR. The sample lists some 210,000 clones; approximately 78% were seen once. Sequenced: peripheral blood. The receptors shown here come from a woman between 35 and 50 years old with acute or convalescent COVID-19. Each CDR3 is given with its conserved first and last residue. The D gene is left open where the match is weak. Clone size is not always given. Where it is, it says once, few, many or a class for expanded clones.

CDR3,DNA,J,D,size,V
CASSSDRGGTNYGYTF,TGTGCCAGCAGTTCTGACAGGGGGGGAACTAACTATGGCTACACCTTC,TRBJ1-2,TRBD1,.,TRBV6-5
CASRNSGSRDEQFF,TGTGCCAGTAGAAATAGCGGGAGTCGGGATGAGCAGTTCTTC,TRBJ2-1,TRBD2,once,TRBV19
CASSAPDRENEKLFF,TGCGCCAGCAGTGCCCCGGACAGGGAAAATGAAAAACTGTTTTTT,TRBJ1-4,TRBD1,.,TRBV10-2
CSVEGFPGKKLFF,TGCAGCGTTGAGGGCTTCCCCGGGAAAAAACTGTTTTTT,TRBJ1-4,.,.,TRBV29-1
CASSLIGGERDDEQFF,TGTGCCAGCAGCTTGATCGGAGGCGAGCGGGATGATGAGCAGTTCTTC,TRBJ2-1,TRBD2,.,TRBV7-8
CASGAGVKTQYF,TGTGCCAGCGGGGCGGGAGTGAAGACCCAGTACTTC,TRBJ2-5,TRBD2,.,TRBV2
CATSERDRGDFVDEQFF,TGTGCCACCAGTGAACGGGACAGGGGTGATTTCGTGGATGAGCAGTTCTTC,TRBJ2-1,TRBD1,.,TRBV24-1
CASSFGVNQPQHF,TGTGCCAGCAGTTTCGGGGTTAATCAGCCCCAGCATTTT,TRBJ1-5,.,.,TRBV27
CASSLSGGYYEQYF,TGTGCCAGCAGTTTATCCGGGGGGTACTACGAGCAGTACTTC,TRBJ2-7,TRBD2,.,TRBV27
CASSKLAGGEEQYF,TGTGCCAGCAGTAAACTAGCGGGGGGAGAGGAGCAGTACTTC,TRBJ2-7,TRBD2,few,TRBV3-1/TRBV3-2
CASSDPGNEQFF,TGTGCCAGCAGTGATCCGGGAAATGAGCAGTTCTTC,TRBJ2-1,.,once,TRBV6-1
CASSPPPTQDDGGVLRYEQYF,TGTGCCAGCAGCCCACCACCGACCCAGGACGATGGGGGGGTTTTGCGGTACGAGCAGTACTTC,TRBJ2-7,TRBD2,.,TRBV4-2
CASFLQGGKDYEQYF,TGCGCCAGCTTTCTACAGGGGGGAAAAGACTACGAGCAGTACTTC,TRBJ2-7,TRBD1,once,TRBV5-1
CASSRGGQGFEYF,TGTGCCAGCAGCCGGGGAGGACAGGGCTTTGAGTACTTC,TRBJ2-5,TRBD1,.,TRBV3-1/TRBV3-2
CASSLKGLAGGGVTGELFF,TGTGCCAGCAGTTTAAAAGGACTAGCGGGAGGGGGTGTCACCGGGGAGCTGTTTTTT,TRBJ2-2,TRBD2,few,TRBV27
CASSRGQGQPYEQYF,TGTGCCAGCAGCAGAGGACAGGGGCAGCCCTACGAGCAGTACTTC,TRBJ2-7,TRBD1,.,TRBV9
CASSFPGAYDYGYTF,TGTGCCAGCAGCTTTCCAGGGGCTTACGACTATGGCTACACCTTC,TRBJ1-2,.,.,TRBV5-6
CASGEEQHTDTQYF,TGTGCCAGCGGGGAGGAGCAGCACACAGATACGCAGTATTTT,TRBJ2-3,.,.,TRBV9
CASRDTGVLVGGNEQFF,TGCGCCAGCAGAGACACAGGGGTCCTAGTAGGCGGCAATGAGCAGTTCTTC,TRBJ2-1,TRBD1,.,TRBV10-2
CASSISPGLGTDTQYF,TGTGCCAGCAGCATATCCCCGGGACTAGGCACAGATACGCAGTATTTT,TRBJ2-3,TRBD2,.,TRBV5-5
CASSQDPSGSGTDTQYF,TGCGCCAGCAGCCAAGACCCCAGCGGGAGTGGCACAGATACGCAGTATTTT,TRBJ2-3,TRBD2,few,TRBV4-3
CASSTQVSVNTIYF,TGTGCCAGTAGTACACAGGTTTCAGTGAACACCATATATTTT,TRBJ1-3,.,.,TRBV19
CASRRQGVADTQYF,TGTGCCAGTAGGAGACAGGGGGTCGCAGATACGCAGTATTTT,TRBJ2-3,TRBD1,.,TRBV19
CATSRDRGKNTEAFF,TGTGCCACCAGTAGGGACAGGGGGAAGAACACTGAAGCTTTCTTT,TRBJ1-1,TRBD1,.,TRBV24-1
CASSVRILGAGTGELFF,TGTGCCAGCAGTGTCCGCATCTTGGGGGCGGGCACCGGGGAGCTGTTTTTT,TRBJ2-2,.,.,TRBV6-1
CASSPSRDNEQFF,TGTGCCAGCAGTCCGTCGAGAGACAATGAGCAGTTCTTC,TRBJ2-1,.,.,TRBV12-3/TRBV12-4
CASSYDLSGTGADEKLFF,TGTGCCAGCAGCTATGATCTGTCCGGGACAGGGGCGGACGAAAAACTGTTTTTT,TRBJ1-4,TRBD1,.,TRBV7-2
CASSLGRGGYTF,TGCGCCAGCAGCTTGGGTAGGGGTGGCTACACCTTC,TRBJ1-2,.,.,TRBV5-1